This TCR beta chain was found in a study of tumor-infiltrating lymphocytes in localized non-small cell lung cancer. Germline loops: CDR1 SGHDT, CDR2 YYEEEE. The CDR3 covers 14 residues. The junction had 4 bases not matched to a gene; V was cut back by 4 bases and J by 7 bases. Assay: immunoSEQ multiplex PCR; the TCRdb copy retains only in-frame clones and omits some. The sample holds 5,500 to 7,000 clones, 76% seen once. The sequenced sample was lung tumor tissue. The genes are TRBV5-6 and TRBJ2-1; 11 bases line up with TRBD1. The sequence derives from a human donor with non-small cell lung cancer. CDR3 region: CASSPGTGGNEQFF. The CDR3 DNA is TGTGCCAGCAGCCCCGGGACAGGGGGAAATGAGCAGTTCTTC.